One and the same sample provided the 24 T cell receptor beta chains below, sequenced in a study of control samples from healthy donors and cancer patients (dated by TCRdb to between 2020 and 2021). The method was the immunoSEQ multiplex PCR assay. TCRdb took over this immuneACCESS table, retaining in-frame rearrangements with V and J assigned. Such tables are incomplete; in checked studies, under half of the missing clones stem from an unresolved V gene, and the remainder is unexplained. In this sample the table shows approximately 150,000 clones, 80% to 90% of which occur a single time. Approximately 1.6% of the sample lies in the top ten. The sequenced sample was blood. All receptors derive from a man aged 18 to 30 in good health.

The chain couples TRBV4-1 to TRBJ2-3; 12 bases match TRBD2. CDR1 and CDR2 from the germline V gene are MGHRA and YSYEKL. Trimming took 1 base from V and 4 from J; bases not matched to a gene: 3. The length of the CDR3 is 16 residues. CDR3 protein: CASSQALAGGADTQYF. The CDR3 nucleotides are TGCGCCAGCAGCCAAGCACTAGCGGGGGGCGCAGATACGCAGTATTTT.

V usage is TRBV4-3 and J usage is TRBJ1-2; 7 nucleotides line up with TRBD1. V lost 0 bases and J lost 2; bases outside the gene matches: 9. Germline CDR1 LGHNA, CDR2 YSLEER. The length of the CDR3 is 17 residues. Here the CDR3 DNA reads TGCGCCAGCAGCCAAGAATTTTACAGGGGAGGAAACTATGGCTACACCTTC. It encodes CASSQEFYRGGNYGYTF.

J is TRBJ2-2 and V is TRBV5-5; unclear D gene. This CDR3 has 14 residues. V lost 4 bases, J lost 3 bases, and 10 bases lay in between. The germline gives CDR1 SGHKS, CDR2 YYEKEE (reference sequence). CDR3 DNA: TGTGCCAGCAGCCCCGACCTAGACACCGGGGAGCTGTTTTTT. This codes for CASSPDLDTGELFF.

The CDR3 nucleotides are TGTGCCAGCTCCAAGGACAGGGGAGATTCCTACGAGCAGTACTTC. Protein: CASSKDRGDSYEQYF. The chain is built from TRBV18 and TRBJ2-7, with 9 bases matching TRBD1. Looked up from germline, CDR1 is KGHSH and CDR2 is LQKENI. Losses at the gene ends were 6 bases for V and 1 base for J; bases not matched to a gene: 7. The CDR3 totals 15 residues.

The genes are TRBV7-2 and TRBJ1-1; possibly TRBD1 for D (6 bases). The V and J ends lost 1 base and 0 bases respectively, with 6 bases between them. The CDR3 consists of 14 residues. Germline-derived CDR1 and CDR2 are SGHTA and FQGNSA. Written as DNA, the CDR3 is TGTGCCAGCAGCTTAGGACAGGTGAACACTGAAGCTTTCTTT. It is translated as CASSLGQVNTEAFF.

This clone has more than one count but fewer than ten. The V gene is TRBV20-1, the J gene TRBJ2-1; D gene uncertain. Deletions cut 6 bases from V and 4 bases from J, with 7 bases between. This CDR3 is 11 amino acids long. Germline V gene lookup returns CDR1 DFQATT and CDR2 SNEGSKA (reference sequence). CDR3 bases: TGCAGTGCCCACAAGTACAATGAGCAGTTCTTC. This translates into CSAHKYNEQFF.

The CDR3 is CASRASSYGYTF. CDR3 in DNA: TGTGCCAGCAGGGCCAGTTCCTATGGCTACACCTTC. The chain links TRBV28 to TRBJ1-2; D uncertain. Germline lookup yields CDR1 MDHEN and CDR2 SYDVKM. V was trimmed by 6 bases and J by 4 bases, leaving 9 bases between them. CDR3 length equals 12 residues.

The rearrangement joins TRBV28 to TRBJ2-7, with TRBD1 matching 7 bases. After removal of 1 base from V and 1 base from J, the junction contained 7 bases not matched to a gene. Germline V gene data show CDR1 as MDHEN and CDR2 as SYDVKM. The CDR3 extends over 16 amino acids. The CDR3 bases are TGTGCCAGCAGTTTATACCGGACAGGAGTGTCCTACGAGCAGTACTTC. It is translated as CASSLYRTGVSYEQYF.

The V and J genes are TRBV18 and TRBJ2-3; D call uncertain. The CDR3 is made up of 17 amino acids. Looked up from germline, CDR1 is KGHSH and CDR2 is LQKENI. V lost 3 bases, J lost 1 base, and 17 bases lay in between. CDR3 bases: TGTGCCAGCTCACCTATTGTACTCTTAAAGGGCACAGATACGCAGTATTTT. This encodes CASSPIVLLKGTDTQYF. Filled out from reference TRBV18 and TRBJ2-3, the complete variable domain reads NAGVMQNPRHLVRRRGQEARLRCSPMKGHSHVYWYRQLPEEGLKFMVYLQKENIIDESGMPKERFSAEFPKEGPSILRIQQVVRGDSAAYFCASSPIVLLKGTDTQYFGPGTRLTVL.

The chain joins TRBV6-5 to TRBJ1-3; the D is unclear. Germline lookup yields CDR1 MNHEY and CDR2 SVGAGI. Trimming pared 5 bases from V and 1 base from J, leaving 9 bases between. This CDR3 contains 14 residues. The CDR3 region is CASSLAGSGNTIYF. In nucleotides, the CDR3 is TGTGCCAGCAGTCTAGCGGGTTCTGGAAACACCATATATTTT.

The CDR3 bases are TGTGCCAGCAGCCAAGTACGAGCGGGGTCGTACAATGAGCAGTTCTTC. Amino acids: CASSQVRAGSYNEQFF. The rearrangement uses TRBV3-1 (or the pseudogene TRBV3-2) and TRBJ2-1; TRBD2 matches at 7 bases. CDR1 and CDR2 from the germline V gene are LGHDT and YNNKEL (reference sequence). This CDR3 spans 16 amino acids. V was clipped by 1 base and J by 4 bases; unmatched bases: 7.

The chain has TRBV5-1 and TRBJ2-7; TRBD1 matches at 9 bases. Germline-derived CDR1 and CDR2 are SGHRS and YFSETQ. The CDR3 spans 15 residues. J lost 2 bases, V lost 4 bases, and 7 bases had no gene match. This CDR3 is CASSPRTGETYEQYF. The CDR3 nucleotides read TGCGCCAGCAGCCCCCGGACAGGGGAAACCTACGAGCAGTACTTC.

V gene TRBV7-8 combines with J gene TRBJ2-7; 7 positions agree with TRBD2. Looked up from germline, CDR1 is SGHVS and CDR2 is FQNEAQ. The CDR3 extends over 14 amino acids. J was trimmed by 5 bases and V by 6 bases; bases with no gene match: 10. Here the CDR3 DNA reads TGTGCCAGCAGTTGGGGCCGGGAGGCCGACGAGCAGTACTTC. Amino acids: CASSWGREADEQYF. Full variable domain (outside the CDR3, taken from reference TRBV7-8 and TRBJ2-7): GAGVSQSPRYKVAKRGQDVALRCDPISGHVSLFWYQQALGQGPEFLTYFQNEAQLDKSGLPSDRFFAERPEGSVSTLKIQRTQQEDSAVYLCASSWGREADEQYFGPGTRLTVT.

This chain connects TRBV7-9 to TRBJ1-4; D gene ambiguous. V lost 7 bases, J lost 0 bases, and 12 bases lay in between. This CDR3 has 15 amino acids. Germline CDR1 and CDR2: SEHNR and FQNEAQ (reference sequence). This chain's CDR3 is CASTRDLATNEKLFF. The CDR3 bases are TGTGCCAGCACCCGAGACCTTGCAACTAATGAAAAACTGTTTTTT.

The rearrangement joins TRBV10-3 to TRBJ2-7, with D perhaps matching TRBD1 or TRBD2 (5 bases each). The germline gives CDR1 ENHRY, CDR2 SYGVKD. The CDR3 length is 13 residues. V gave up 7 bases and J gave up 2 bases, with 12 bases separating them. The CDR3 region is CAINRDAAYEQYF. The CDR3 DNA is TGTGCCATCAACCGGGACGCTGCCTACGAGCAGTACTTC.

V is TRBV19 and J is TRBJ2-7; the D gene is possibly TRBD1 (6 bases). This CDR3 has 13 amino acids. Germline V gene data show CDR1 as LNHDA and CDR2 as SQIVND (reference sequence). V was cut by 5 bases and J by 3 bases, with 11 bases left in between. The CDR3 bases are TGTGCCAGTAGTGCCTCGACAGGCTACGAGCAGTACTTC. Its translation: CASSASTGYEQYF.

The rearrangement links TRBV19 to TRBJ1-3; D is undetermined. The CDR3 is 15 amino acids. V was clipped by 3 bases and J by 0 bases, with 9 bases between them. Germline V gene lookup returns CDR1 LNHDA and CDR2 SQIVND (reference sequence). The CDR3 spells CASSIDKSSGNTIYF. CDR3 sequence (DNA): TGTGCCAGTAGTATCGACAAATCCTCTGGAAACACCATATATTTT.

The V call is TRBV2, the J call TRBJ2-7; 10 bases fit TRBD2. Germline values: CDR1 SNHLY, CDR2 FYNNEI. V was clipped by 5 bases and J by 0 bases; unmatched bases: 7. The CDR3 contains 16 residues. This CDR3 reads CASSLGTSAFSYEQYF. The CDR3 DNA reads as TGTGCCAGCAGTCTCGGGACTAGCGCCTTCTCCTACGAGCAGTACTTC.

This clone was found once. V usage is TRBV5-1 and J usage is TRBJ2-3; TRBD2 agrees at 10 bases. The CDR3 has 16 amino acids. Germline V lookup: CDR1 SGHRS, CDR2 YFSETQ. V gave up 5 bases and J gave up 0 bases; unmatched junction bases: 6. CDR3 nucleotides: TGCGCCAGCAGTTGGACTAGCGGCGCTAGCACAGATACGCAGTATTTT. As protein: CASSWTSGASTDTQYF.

This chain joins TRBV3-1 (or the pseudogene TRBV3-2) and TRBJ1-6; maybe TRBD1 (6 bases). CDR3 length: 18 residues. Germline V CDR1 and CDR2: LGHDT, YNNKEL (reference sequence). Trimming shortened V by 0 bases and J by 0 bases, and 12 bases separated the two germline ends. CDR3 in amino acids: CASSQDKGGHSYNSPLHF. The DNA of the CDR3 is TGTGCCAGCAGCCAAGATAAAGGGGGGCACTCCTATAATTCACCCCTCCACTTT.

This rearrangement joins TRBV12-3 or TRBV12-4 to TRBJ2-5, with 7 bases lining up with TRBD2. CDR3 length: 13 amino acids. With 1 base clipped from V and 4 bases from J, the junction kept 0 bases outside the gene matches. The CDR3 DNA follows: TGTGCCAGCAGTTTAGGACTAGCAGAGACCCAGTACTTC. Translated, it gives CASSLGLAETQYF.

The rearrangement joins TRBV5-1 to TRBJ1-2, with D possibly being TRBD1 (5 bases). Looked up from germline, CDR1 is SGHRS and CDR2 is YFSETQ. Trimming shortened V by 4 bases and J by 8 bases, and 15 bases separated the two germline ends. CDR3 length: 13 amino acids. The CDR3: CASSVDGTGGYTF. CDR3 coding DNA: TGCGCCAGCAGCGTGGACGGGACGGGAGGCTACACCTTC.

This chain links TRBV3-1 (or the pseudogene TRBV3-2) with TRBJ1-3; perhaps TRBD1 as D (6 bases). This CDR3 has 16 amino acids. V dropped 2 bases and J dropped 0 bases, with 11 bases sitting between them. Germline V gives CDR1 LGHDT, CDR2 YNNKEL (reference sequence). CDR3 nucleotides: TGTGCCAGCAGCCAACGCAGGACAGTCTCTGGAAACACCATATATTTT. Translation: CASSQRRTVSGNTIYF.

The chain has TRBV4-1 and TRBJ2-5; the match to TRBD2 covers 8 bases. V lost 3 bases, J lost 4 bases, and 16 bases stayed unmatched. CDR3 length equals 18 residues. From germline, CDR1 is MGHRA and CDR2 YSYEKL. The CDR3 reads CASSHPAAWTSSGETQYF. CDR3 DNA: TGCGCCAGCAGCCACCCCGCGGCCTGGACTAGCTCGGGAGAGACCCAGTACTTC.